This T cell receptor (beta chain) was obtained from a study of shared clonotypes between healthy human individuals. Study findings and constraints: Blood alone was sampled, and tissue repertoires likely differ. The generation probabilities recorded for non-shared clonotypes fell below those of clonotypes shared by all four donors.

The authors split each subset's genomic DNA evenly across several immunoSEQ plates. Source study methods: ImmunoSEQ supplied junction-only sequences lacking quality scores, so filtering was different. Method: immunoSEQ multiplex PCR; TCRdb's copy keeps in-frame clones and lacks some. D and trimming were read from the DNA, whereas the V and J calls and clone size are those reported in that table. The sample shows more than 2,000,000 clones, 90% to 95% of them seen only once. Note on this clone: Its specificity is unknown.

Germline V gene data show CDR1 as KGHSH and CDR2 as LQKENI. The CDR3 contains 14 residues. Between the trimmed V and J ends, which lost 4 bases and 8 bases, there was a span of 15 bases. The J gene is TRBJ2-1, the V gene TRBV18; possibly TRBD1 or TRBD2 for D (5 bases each). The material sequenced was naive CD4+ T cells sorted from blood. Indicated subset: CD45RA+ positively selected. This sequence originates from a young man in good health. The CDR3 coding sequence is TGTGCCAGCTCACAGGCTACCCTGGGGGATGAGCAGTTCTTC. This gives the protein CASSQATLGDEQFF.